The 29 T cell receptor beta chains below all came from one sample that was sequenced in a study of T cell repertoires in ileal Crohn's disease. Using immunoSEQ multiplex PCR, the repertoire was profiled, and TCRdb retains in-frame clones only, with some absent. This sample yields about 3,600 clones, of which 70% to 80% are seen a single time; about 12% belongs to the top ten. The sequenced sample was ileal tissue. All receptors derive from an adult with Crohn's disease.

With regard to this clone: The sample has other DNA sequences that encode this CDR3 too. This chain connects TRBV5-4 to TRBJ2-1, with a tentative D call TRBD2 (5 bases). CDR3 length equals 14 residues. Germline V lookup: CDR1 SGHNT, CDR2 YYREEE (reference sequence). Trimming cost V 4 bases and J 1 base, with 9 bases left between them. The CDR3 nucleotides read TGTGCCAGCAGCGGCTCGGGGTCCTACAATGAGCAGTTCTTC. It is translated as CASSGSGSYNEQFF.

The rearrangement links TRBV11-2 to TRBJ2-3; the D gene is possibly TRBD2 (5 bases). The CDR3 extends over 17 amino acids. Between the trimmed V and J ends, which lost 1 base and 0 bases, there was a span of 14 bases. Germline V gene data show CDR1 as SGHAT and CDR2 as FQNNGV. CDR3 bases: TGTGCCAGCAGCTTAGCGATTTGGACTTCTAGCACAGATACGCAGTATTTT. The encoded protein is CASSLAIWTSSTDTQYF.

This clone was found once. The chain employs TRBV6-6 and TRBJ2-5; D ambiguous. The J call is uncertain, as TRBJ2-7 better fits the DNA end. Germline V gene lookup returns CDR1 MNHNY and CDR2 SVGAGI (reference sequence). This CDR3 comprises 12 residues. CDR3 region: CASSPLSYEQYF. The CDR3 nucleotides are TGTGCCAGCAGTCCACTTTCTTACGAGCAGTACTTC.

The CDR3 coding sequence is TGTGCCAGCAGCGTAGGGGGGGGGTACAGGAACAATGAGCAGTTCTTC. Translation gives CASSVGGGYRNNEQFF. The V call is TRBV9, the J call TRBJ2-1, with TRBD2 matching 7 bases. Per the germline V gene, CDR1 is SGDLS and CDR2 is YYNGEE. The CDR3 covers 16 residues. Trimming removed 0 bases from V and 5 bases from J; junction bases left unmatched: 8.

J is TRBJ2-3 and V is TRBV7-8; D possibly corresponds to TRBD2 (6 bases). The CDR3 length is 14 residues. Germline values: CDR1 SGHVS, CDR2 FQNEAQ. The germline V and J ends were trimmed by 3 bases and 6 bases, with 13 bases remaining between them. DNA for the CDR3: TGTGCCAGCAGCTTGGGGGGAGTCGGGGATACGCAGTATTTT. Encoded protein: CASSLGGVGDTQYF.

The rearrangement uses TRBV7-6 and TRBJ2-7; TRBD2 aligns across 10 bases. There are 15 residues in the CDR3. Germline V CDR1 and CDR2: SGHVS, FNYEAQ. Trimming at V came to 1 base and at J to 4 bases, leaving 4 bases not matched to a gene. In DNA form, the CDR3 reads TGTGCCAGCAGCTTAGAGGCTAGCGGGGGATACGAGCAGTACTTC. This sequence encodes CASSLEASGGYEQYF.

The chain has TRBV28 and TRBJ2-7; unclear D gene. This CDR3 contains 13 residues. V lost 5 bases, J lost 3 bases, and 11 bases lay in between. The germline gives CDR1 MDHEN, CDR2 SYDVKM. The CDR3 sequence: CASSVSDNYEQYV. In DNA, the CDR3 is TGTGCCAGCAGTGTCAGCGATAACTACGAGCAGTACGTC.

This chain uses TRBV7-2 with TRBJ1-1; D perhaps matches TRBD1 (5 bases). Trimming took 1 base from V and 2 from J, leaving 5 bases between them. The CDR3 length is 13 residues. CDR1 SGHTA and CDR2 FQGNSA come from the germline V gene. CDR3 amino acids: CASSLGTNTEAFF. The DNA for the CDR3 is TGTGCCAGCAGCTTAGGGACAAACACTGAAGCTTTCTTT.

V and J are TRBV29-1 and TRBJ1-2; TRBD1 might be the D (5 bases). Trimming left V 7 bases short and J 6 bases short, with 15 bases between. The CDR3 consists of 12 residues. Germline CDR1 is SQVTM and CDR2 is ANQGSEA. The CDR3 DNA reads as TGCAGCGCGGCGGAGTGGGGGGATGGCTACACCTTC. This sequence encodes CSAAEWGDGYTF.

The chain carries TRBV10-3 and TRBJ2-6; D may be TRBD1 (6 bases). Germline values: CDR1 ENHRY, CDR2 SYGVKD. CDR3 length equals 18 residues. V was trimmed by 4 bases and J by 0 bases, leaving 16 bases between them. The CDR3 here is CAISGGPTQSSGANVLTF. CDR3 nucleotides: TGTGCCATCAGTGGGGGGCCCACACAGAGCTCTGGGGCCAACGTCCTGACTTTC.

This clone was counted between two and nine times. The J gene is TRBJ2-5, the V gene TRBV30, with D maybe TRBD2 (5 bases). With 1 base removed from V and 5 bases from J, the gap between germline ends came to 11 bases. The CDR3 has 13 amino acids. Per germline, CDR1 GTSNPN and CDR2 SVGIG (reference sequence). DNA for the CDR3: TGTGCCTGGAGTGAAACTAGTTTCGAGACCCAGTACTTC. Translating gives CAWSETSFETQYF.

CDR3 residues: CASSLAGTGGDYTF. CDR3 nucleotides: TGTGCCAGCAGCTTGGCCGGGACAGGGGGCGACTACACCTTC. The V call is TRBV7-2, the J call TRBJ1-2; 12 bases fit TRBD1. This CDR3 spans 14 amino acids. Germline CDR1 is SGHTA and CDR2 is FQGNSA. Trimming at V came to 3 bases and at J to 10 bases, leaving 6 bases not matched to a gene.

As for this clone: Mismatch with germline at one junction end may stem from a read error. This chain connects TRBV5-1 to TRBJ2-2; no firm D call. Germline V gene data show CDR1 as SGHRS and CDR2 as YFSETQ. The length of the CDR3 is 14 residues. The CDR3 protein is CASSLAIYTGELFF. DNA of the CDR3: TGTGCCAGCAGCTTGGCTATATACACCGGGGAGCTGTTTTTT.

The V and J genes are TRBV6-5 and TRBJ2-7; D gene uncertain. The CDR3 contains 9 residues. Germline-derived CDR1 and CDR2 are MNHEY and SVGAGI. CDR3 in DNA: TGTGCCAGCAGTTACCCGAGAGAAGTC. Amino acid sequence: CASSYPREV.

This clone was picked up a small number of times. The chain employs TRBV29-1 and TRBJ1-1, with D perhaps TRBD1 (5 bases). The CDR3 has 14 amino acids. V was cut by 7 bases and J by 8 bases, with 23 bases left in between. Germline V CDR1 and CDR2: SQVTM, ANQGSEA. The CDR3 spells CSAIRGAEGKEAFF. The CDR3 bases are TGCAGCGCCATTCGAGGGGCGGAGGGCAAGGAAGCTTTCTTT.

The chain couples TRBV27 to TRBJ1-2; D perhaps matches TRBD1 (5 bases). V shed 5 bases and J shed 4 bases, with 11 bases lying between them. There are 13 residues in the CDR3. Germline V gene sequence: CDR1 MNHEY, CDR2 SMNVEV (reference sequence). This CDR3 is CASSLQESYGYTF. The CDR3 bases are TGTGCCAGCAGTCTACAGGAGTCCTATGGCTACACCTTC.

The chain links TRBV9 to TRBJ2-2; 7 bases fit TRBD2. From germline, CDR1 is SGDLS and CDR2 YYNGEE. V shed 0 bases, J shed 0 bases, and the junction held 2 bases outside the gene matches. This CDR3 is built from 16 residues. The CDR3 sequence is CASSVGGGTNTGELFF. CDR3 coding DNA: TGTGCCAGCAGCGTAGGGGGAGGGACGAACACCGGGGAGCTGTTTTTT. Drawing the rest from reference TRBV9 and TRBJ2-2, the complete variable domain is DSGVTQTPKHLITATGQRVTLRCSPRSGDLSVYWYQQSLDQGLQFLIQYYNGEERAKGNILERFSAQQFPDLHSELNLSSLELGDSALYFCASSVGGGTNTGELFFGEGSRLTVL.

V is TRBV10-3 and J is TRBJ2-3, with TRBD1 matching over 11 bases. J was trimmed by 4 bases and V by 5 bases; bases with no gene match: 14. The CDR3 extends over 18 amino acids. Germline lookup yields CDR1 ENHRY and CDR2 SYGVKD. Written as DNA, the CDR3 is TGTGCCATCAGTTCGGACAGGGGGCAGCTTGGGTCTTCAGATACGCAGTATTTT. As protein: CAISSDRGQLGSSDTQYF.

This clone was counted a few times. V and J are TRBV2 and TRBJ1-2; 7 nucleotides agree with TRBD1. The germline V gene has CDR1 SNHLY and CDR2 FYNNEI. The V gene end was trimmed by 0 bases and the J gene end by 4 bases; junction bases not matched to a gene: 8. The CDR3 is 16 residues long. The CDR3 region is CASSEARGGPGYGYTF. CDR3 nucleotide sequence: TGTGCCAGCAGTGAAGCGCGAGGGGGCCCGGGCTATGGCTACACCTTC. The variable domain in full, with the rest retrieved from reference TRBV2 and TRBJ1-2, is EPEVTQTPSHQVTQMGQEVILRCVPISNHLYFYWYRQILGQKVEFLVSFYNNEISEKSEIFDDQFSVERPDGSNFTLKIRSTKLEDSAMYFCASSEARGGPGYGYTFGSGTRLTVV.

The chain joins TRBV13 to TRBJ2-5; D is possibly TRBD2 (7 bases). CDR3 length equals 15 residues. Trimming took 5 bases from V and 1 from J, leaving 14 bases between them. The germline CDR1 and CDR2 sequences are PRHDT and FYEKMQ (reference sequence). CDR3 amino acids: CASSTKGGGQETQYF. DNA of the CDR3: TGTGCCAGCAGCACCAAGGGGGGGGGCCAAGAGACCCAGTACTTC.

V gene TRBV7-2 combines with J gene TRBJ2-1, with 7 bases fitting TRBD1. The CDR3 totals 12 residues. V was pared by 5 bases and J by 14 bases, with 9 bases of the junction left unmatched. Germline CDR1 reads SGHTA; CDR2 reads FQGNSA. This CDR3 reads CASSPWTGTEFF. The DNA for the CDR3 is TGTGCCAGCAGCCCCTGGACAGGTACAGAGTTCTTC.

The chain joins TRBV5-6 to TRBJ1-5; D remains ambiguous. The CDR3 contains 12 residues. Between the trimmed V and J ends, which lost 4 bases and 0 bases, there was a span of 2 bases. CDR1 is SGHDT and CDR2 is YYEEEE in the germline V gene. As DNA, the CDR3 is TGTGCCAGCAGCCATAGCAATCAGCCCCAGCATTTT. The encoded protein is CASSHSNQPQHF.

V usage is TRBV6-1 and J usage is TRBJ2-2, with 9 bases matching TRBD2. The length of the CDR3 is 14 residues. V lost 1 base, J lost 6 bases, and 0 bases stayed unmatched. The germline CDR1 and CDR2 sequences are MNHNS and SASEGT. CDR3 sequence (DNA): TGTGCCAGCAGTGAAGGCGGGGGGGCCGGGGAGCTGTTTTTT. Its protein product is CASSEGGGAGELFF.

The CDR3 region is CASRRRGVETQYF. In nucleotides, the CDR3 is TGTGCCAGCAGACGTCGGGGGGTGGAGACCCAGTACTTC. The genes are TRBV27 and TRBJ2-5; 7 bases map to TRBD2. The CDR3 consists of 13 residues. CDR1 is MNHEY and CDR2 is SMNVEV in the germline V gene (reference sequence). Trimming took 6 bases from V and 5 from J; bases not matched to a gene: 6.

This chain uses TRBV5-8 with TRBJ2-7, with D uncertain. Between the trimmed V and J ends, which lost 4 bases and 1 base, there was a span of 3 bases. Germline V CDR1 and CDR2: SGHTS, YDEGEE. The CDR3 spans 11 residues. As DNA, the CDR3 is TGTGCCAGCAGCCCTTCCTACGAGCAGTACTTC. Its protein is CASSPSYEQYF.

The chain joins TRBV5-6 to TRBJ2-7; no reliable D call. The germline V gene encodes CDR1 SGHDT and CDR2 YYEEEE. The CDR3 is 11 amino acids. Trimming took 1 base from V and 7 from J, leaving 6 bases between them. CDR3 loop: CASSLYREQYF. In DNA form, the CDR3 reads TGTGCCAGCAGCTTGTATCGGGAGCAGTACTTC.

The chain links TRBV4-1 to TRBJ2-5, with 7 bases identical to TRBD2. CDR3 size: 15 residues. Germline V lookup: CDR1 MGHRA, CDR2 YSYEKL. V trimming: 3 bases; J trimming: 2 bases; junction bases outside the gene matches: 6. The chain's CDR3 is CASSHPSGWQETQYF. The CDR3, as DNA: TGCGCCAGCAGCCACCCTAGCGGTTGGCAAGAGACCCAGTACTTC.

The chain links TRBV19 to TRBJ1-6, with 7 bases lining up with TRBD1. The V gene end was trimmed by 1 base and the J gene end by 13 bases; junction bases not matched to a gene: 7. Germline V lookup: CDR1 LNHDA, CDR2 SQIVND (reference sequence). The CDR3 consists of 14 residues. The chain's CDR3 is CASSIAGTGAPLHF. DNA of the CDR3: TGTGCCAGTAGTATAGCCGGAACAGGGGCCCCCCTCCACTTT.

As DNA, the CDR3 is TGTGCCAGCAGCCCTGGCCGGGGAGGCTATGGCTACACCTTC. Its translation is CASSPGRGGYGYTF. The rearrangement uses TRBV5-4 and TRBJ1-2; unclear D gene. V shed 4 bases and J shed 4 bases, with 14 bases lying between them. The germline gives CDR1 SGHNT, CDR2 YYREEE (reference sequence). The CDR3 contains 14 residues. The full variable domain, rest sourced from reference TRBV5-4 and TRBJ1-2, is ETGVTQSPTHLIKTRGQQVTLRCSSQSGHNTVSWYQQALGQGPQFIFQYYREEENGRGNFPPRFSGLQFPNYSSELNVNALELDDSALYLCASSPGRGGYGYTFGSGTRLTVV.